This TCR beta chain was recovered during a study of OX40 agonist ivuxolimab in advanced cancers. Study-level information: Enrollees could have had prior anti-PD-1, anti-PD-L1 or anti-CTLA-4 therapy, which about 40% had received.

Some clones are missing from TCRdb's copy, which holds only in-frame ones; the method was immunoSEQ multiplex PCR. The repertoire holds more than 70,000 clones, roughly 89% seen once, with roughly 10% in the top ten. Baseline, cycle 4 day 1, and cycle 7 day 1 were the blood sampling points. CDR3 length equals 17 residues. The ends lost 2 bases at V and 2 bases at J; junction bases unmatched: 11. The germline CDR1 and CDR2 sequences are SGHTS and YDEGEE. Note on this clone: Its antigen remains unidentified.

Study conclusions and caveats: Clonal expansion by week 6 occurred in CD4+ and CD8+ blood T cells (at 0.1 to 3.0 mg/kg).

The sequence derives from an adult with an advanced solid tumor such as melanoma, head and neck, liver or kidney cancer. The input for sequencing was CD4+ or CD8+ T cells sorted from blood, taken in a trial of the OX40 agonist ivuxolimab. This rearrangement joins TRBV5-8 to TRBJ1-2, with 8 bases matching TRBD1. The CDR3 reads CASSFRGRGLFNYGYTF. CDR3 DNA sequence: TGTGCCAGCAGCTTTCGGGGCAGGGGGCTCTTCAACTATGGCTACACCTTC. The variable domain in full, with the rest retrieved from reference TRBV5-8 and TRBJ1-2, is EAGVTQSPTHLIKTRGQQATLRCSPISGHTSVYWYQQALGLGLQFLLWYDEGEERNRGNFPPRFSGRQFPNYSSELNVNALELEDSALYLCASSFRGRGLFNYGYTFGSGTRLTVV.